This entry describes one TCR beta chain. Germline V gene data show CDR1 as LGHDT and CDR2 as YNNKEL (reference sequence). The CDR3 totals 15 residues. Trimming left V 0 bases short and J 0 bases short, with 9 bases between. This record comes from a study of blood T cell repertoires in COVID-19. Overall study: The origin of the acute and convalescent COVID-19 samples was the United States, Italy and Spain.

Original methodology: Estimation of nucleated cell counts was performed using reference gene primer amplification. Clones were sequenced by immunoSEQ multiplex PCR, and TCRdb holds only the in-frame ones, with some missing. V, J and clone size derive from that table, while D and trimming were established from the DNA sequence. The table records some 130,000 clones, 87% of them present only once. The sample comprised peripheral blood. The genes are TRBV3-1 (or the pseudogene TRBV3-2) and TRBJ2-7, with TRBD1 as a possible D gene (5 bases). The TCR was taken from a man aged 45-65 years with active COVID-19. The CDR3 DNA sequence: TGTGCCAGCAGCCAAGACCCCACAGGCTCCTACGAGCAGTACTTC. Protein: CASSQDPTGSYEQYF.